This T cell receptor beta chain was recorded in a study of blood T cell repertoires in COVID-19. About the study: Some COVID-19 samples were acute and others convalescent; all came from the United States, Italy and Spain.

Sequencing was performed with immunoSEQ multiplex PCR; in TCRdb, only in-frame clones are kept and a portion is missing. The table shows under 350,000 clones, with more than 85% occurring only once. This CDR3 is built from 18 residues. Germline V lookup: CDR1 MGHRA, CDR2 YSYEKL. The ends lost 0 bases at V and 0 bases at J; junction bases unmatched: 9. This chain connects TRBV4-1 to TRBJ2-3; 7 bases match TRBD2. Sample: peripheral blood. This sequence was found in a man in his forties or fifties with acute or convalescent COVID-19. The CDR3 is CASSQDRGARGSTDTQYF. The CDR3 DNA follows: TGCGCCAGCAGCCAAGACAGAGGGGCGCGGGGGAGCACAGATACGCAGTATTTT.